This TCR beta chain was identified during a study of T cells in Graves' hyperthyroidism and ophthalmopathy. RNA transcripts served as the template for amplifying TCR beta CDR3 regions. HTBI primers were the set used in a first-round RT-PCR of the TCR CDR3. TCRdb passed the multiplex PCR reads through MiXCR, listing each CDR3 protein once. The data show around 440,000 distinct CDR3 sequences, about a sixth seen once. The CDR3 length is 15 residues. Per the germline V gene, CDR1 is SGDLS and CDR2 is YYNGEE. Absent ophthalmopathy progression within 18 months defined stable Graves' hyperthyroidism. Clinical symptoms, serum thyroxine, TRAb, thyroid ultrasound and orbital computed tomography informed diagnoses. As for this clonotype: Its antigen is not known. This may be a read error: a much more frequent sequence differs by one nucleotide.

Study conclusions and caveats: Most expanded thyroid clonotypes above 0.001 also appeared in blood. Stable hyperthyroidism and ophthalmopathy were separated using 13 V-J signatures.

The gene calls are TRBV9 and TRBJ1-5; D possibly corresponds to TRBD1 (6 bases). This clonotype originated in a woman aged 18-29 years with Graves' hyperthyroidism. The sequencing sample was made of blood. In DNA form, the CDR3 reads TGTGCCAGCGGCGTAGGGGGGGGGCCCCATCAGCCCCAGCATTTT. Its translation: CASGVGGGPHQPQHF.